What follows describes a single TCR beta chain. The antigen is undetermined. Random hexamers served to reverse transcribe roughly 0.45 to 1 ug RNA. TCRdb re-derived calls from the immunoSEQ multiplex PCR reads in MiXCR, one entry per CDR3 protein. The sample has about 300,000 distinct CDR3 sequences, approximately 85% seen once; the top ten hold approximately 0.2%. The entry originates in a study of CD8 T cells in Susac syndrome. Study-wide results and caveats: In its TCR sequencing and HLA analysis, the study acknowledged that the number of individuals was relatively small.

The V end was cut by 1 base, the J end by 3 bases, with 10 bases between. The CDR3 contains 14 residues. Looked up from germline, CDR1 is SGHVS and CDR2 is FNYEAQ. The TCR originated in a human donor with multiple sclerosis. The chain joins TRBV7-6 to TRBJ2-7; D perhaps matches TRBD2 (6 bases). The material sequenced was CD8+ T cells from PBMCs. CDR3 in DNA: TGTGCCAGCAGCTTAGGTGGCGGGGTCTACGAGCAGTACTTC. Its protein product is CASSLGGGVYEQYF.